The 18 T cell receptor beta chains below come from one sample, sequenced in a study of beta chain features in type 1 diabetes. Expressed TCRB transcripts were sequenced because the isolated RNA had all been reverse transcribed beforehand. The data were produced by immunoSEQ multiplex PCR, yet TCRdb's version contains in-frame clones alone and is incomplete. The data show 300,000 to 400,000 clones, 10% to 15% seen once. Material for sequencing was naive CD4+ T cells from blood. These receptors were collected from a man aged 18 to 29 in good health.

This chain uses TRBV29-1 with TRBJ2-6; no clear D gene. This CDR3 has 14 residues. Germline V CDR1 and CDR2: SQVTM, ANQGSEA. V lost 4 bases and J 4 bases, leaving 11 bases between the germline ends. The DNA for the CDR3 is TGCAGCGTTGTGCAGGCTCTGGGGGCCAACGTCCTGACTTTC. This codes for CSVVQALGANVLTF.

This clone occurred a few times. The chain couples TRBV5-4 to TRBJ2-3; TRBD2 matches 7 bases. The germline V gene encodes CDR1 SGHNT and CDR2 YYREEE (reference sequence). V was clipped by 2 bases and J by 2 bases; unmatched bases: 8. The CDR3 length is 16 residues. The CDR3 spells CASSFFVGGDTDTQYF. The CDR3 DNA reads TGTGCCAGCAGCTTTTTCGTGGGAGGGGACACAGATACGCAGTATTTT.

The chain employs TRBV28 and TRBJ1-1, with D perhaps TRBD1 (5 bases). Germline V lookup: CDR1 MDHEN, CDR2 SYDVKM. V was trimmed by 4 bases and J by 0 bases, leaving 12 bases between them. The CDR3 contains 15 residues. The DNA of the CDR3 is TGTGCCAGCAGTTCAGAGCAGGGAATGAACACTGAAGCTTTCTTT. Its protein is CASSSEQGMNTEAFF.

This rearrangement joins TRBV7-8 to TRBJ2-1, with D maybe TRBD1 (6 bases). Between the trimmed V and J ends, which lost 1 base and 3 bases, there was a span of 7 bases. Per germline, CDR1 SGHVS and CDR2 FQNEAQ. This CDR3 comprises 14 residues. CDR3 nucleotides: TGTGCCAGCAGCTTAGGAGGGGGCTACAATGAGCAGTTCTTC. It encodes CASSLGGGYNEQFF.

Notes on this clone: The sample contains more than one DNA sequence encoding this CDR3. The chain couples TRBV5-1 to TRBJ2-3, with D hard to call. The ends were cut back, 3 bases at V and 0 bases at J, with 5 bases in the middle. CDR3 length: 13 amino acids. From germline, CDR1 is SGHRS and CDR2 YFSETQ. CDR3 nucleotide sequence: TGCGCCAGCAGCTCTACTAGCACAGATACGCAGTATTTT. This gives the protein CASSSTSTDTQYF.

The chain couples TRBV7-2 to TRBJ1-1; weak D call: TRBD1 (5 bases). Trimming removed 2 bases from V and 1 base from J, with 11 bases in between. CDR3 length: 15 residues. Germline V lookup: CDR1 SGHTA, CDR2 FQGNSA. In DNA form, the CDR3 reads TGTGCCAGCAGCTTAACGGTGGGGGGGAACACTGAAGCTTTCTTT. It codes for CASSLTVGGNTEAFF.

This clone was found a few times. Other DNA sequences from this sample encode an identical CDR3 as well. V and J are TRBV6-5 and TRBJ1-2, with 7 bases lining up with TRBD1. Germline loops: CDR1 MNHEY, CDR2 SVGAGI. J was trimmed by 1 base and V by 6 bases; bases with no gene match: 2. CDR3 length: 13 amino acids. CDR3 loop: CASSRDSNYGYTF. The DNA of the CDR3 is TGTGCCAGCAGCCGGGACAGTAACTATGGCTACACCTTC.

This chain connects TRBV9 to TRBJ1-1; D gene ambiguous. Germline lookup yields CDR1 SGDLS and CDR2 YYNGEE. V gave up 3 bases and J gave up 2 bases, with 8 bases separating them. The CDR3 extends over 13 amino acids. The CDR3 reads CASSGLLNTEAFF. The CDR3 coding sequence is TGTGCCAGCAGCGGCTTACTAAACACTGAAGCTTTCTTT.

The V and J genes are TRBV30 and TRBJ1-6; D is perhaps TRBD1 (6 bases). Trimming took 3 bases from V and 7 from J, leaving 10 bases between them. The CDR3 runs to 13 residues. Germline CDR1 is GTSNPN and CDR2 is SVGIG (reference sequence). CDR3 loop: CAWRSRGNSPLHF. In DNA form, the CDR3 reads TGTGCCTGGAGGTCCAGGGGAAATTCACCCCTCCACTTT.

This clone was detected a few times. J is TRBJ2-1 and V is TRBV5-4, with 9 positions matching TRBD2. CDR3 length: 15 amino acids. Germline trimming cut 5 bases from V and 0 bases from J; bases unmatched to any gene: 3. Germline CDR1 is SGHNT and CDR2 is YYREEE (reference sequence). In DNA form, the CDR3 reads TGTGCCAGCAGAACTAGCGGGTTCTCCTACAATGAGCAGTTCTTC. It translates to CASRTSGFSYNEQFF. Combining the CDR3 with reference TRBV5-4 and TRBJ2-1 gives the whole variable domain ETGVTQSPTHLIKTRGQQVTLRCSSQSGHNTVSWYQQALGQGPQFIFQYYREEENGRGNFPPRFSGLQFPNYSSELNVNALELDDSALYLCASRTSGFSYNEQFFGPGTRLTVL.

This clone came up a few times. This chain connects TRBV28 to TRBJ1-2; 9 nucleotides line up with TRBD1. Germline lookup yields CDR1 MDHEN and CDR2 SYDVKM. J lost 6 bases, V lost 7 bases, and 15 bases had no gene match. The CDR3 runs to 16 residues. CDR3: CASTLRPLGQGNGYTF. As DNA, the CDR3 is TGTGCCAGCACCCTACGTCCCCTCGGACAGGGGAATGGCTACACCTTC.

This chain links TRBV7-9 with TRBJ1-2; D unclear. CDR1 is SEHNR and CDR2 is FQNEAQ in the germline V gene (reference sequence). The CDR3 is 14 residues long. V was cut by 3 bases and J by 3 bases, with 11 bases left in between. The CDR3 DNA follows: TGTGCCAGCAGCTTTAACGGGGAGGACTATGGCTACACCTTC. This gives the protein CASSFNGEDYGYTF.

This clone was counted between two and nine times. This chain's CDR3 is CASSPNLAASTDTQYF. The CDR3 bases are TGTGCCAGCTCACCAAATCTAGCGGCTAGCACAGATACGCAGTATTTT. J is TRBJ2-3 and V is TRBV18; 7 nucleotides agree with TRBD2. The CDR3 sequence is 16 residues long. Germline assignment: CDR1 KGHSH and CDR2 LQKENI. V was clipped by 2 bases and J by 0 bases; unmatched bases: 5.

This clone was detected a few times. V and J are TRBV4-3 and TRBJ1-2; 7 bases map to TRBD1. The CDR3 has 13 residues. The V and J ends lost 3 bases and 7 bases, in that order; junction bases with no gene match: 5. CDR1 is LGHNA and CDR2 is YSLEER in the germline V gene. The CDR3 bases are TGCGCCAGCAGCCAGACAGGGAGCCGTGGCTACACCTTC. It specifies CASSQTGSRGYTF.

J is TRBJ1-1 and V is TRBV29-1; D unclear. Trimming left V 8 bases short and J 2 bases short, with 9 bases between. Germline-derived CDR1 and CDR2 are SQVTM and ANQGSEA. The CDR3 extends over 11 amino acids. For the CDR3, the DNA is TGCAGCACTGACACTAACACTGAAGCTTTCTTT. Amino acid sequence: CSTDTNTEAFF.

This clone was detected a few times. This chain connects TRBV28 to TRBJ1-5, with a weak D call TRBD1 (6 bases). The CDR3 has 14 residues. CDR1 is MDHEN, CDR2 SYDVKM, per germline. V dropped 5 bases and J dropped 5 bases, with 13 bases sitting between them. The DNA for the CDR3 is TGTGCCAGCAGTCCAGGGACAAGAGATCAGCCCCAGCATTTT. Translation: CASSPGTRDQPQHF.

This clone has just a few counts. The chain is built from TRBV10-3 and TRBJ1-5, with 7 bases that match TRBD1. V gave up 3 bases and J gave up 8 bases; unmatched junction bases: 4. Germline CDR1 is ENHRY and CDR2 is SYGVKD. This CDR3 comprises 13 residues. CDR3 DNA: TGTGCCATCAGTGAAAGGGGGCCAGAGCCCCAGCATTTT. Its protein is CAISERGPEPQHF.

The chain recombines TRBV9 with TRBJ2-1, with TRBD1 identical over 8 bases. From germline, CDR1 is SGDLS and CDR2 YYNGEE. This CDR3 region has 16 residues. The trim removed 4 bases at V and 7 bases at J, leaving 13 bases unmatched. Here the CDR3 reads CASSNILGQGQNEQFF. In DNA form, the CDR3 reads TGTGCCAGCAGCAACATCCTAGGACAGGGCCAAAATGAGCAGTTCTTC.